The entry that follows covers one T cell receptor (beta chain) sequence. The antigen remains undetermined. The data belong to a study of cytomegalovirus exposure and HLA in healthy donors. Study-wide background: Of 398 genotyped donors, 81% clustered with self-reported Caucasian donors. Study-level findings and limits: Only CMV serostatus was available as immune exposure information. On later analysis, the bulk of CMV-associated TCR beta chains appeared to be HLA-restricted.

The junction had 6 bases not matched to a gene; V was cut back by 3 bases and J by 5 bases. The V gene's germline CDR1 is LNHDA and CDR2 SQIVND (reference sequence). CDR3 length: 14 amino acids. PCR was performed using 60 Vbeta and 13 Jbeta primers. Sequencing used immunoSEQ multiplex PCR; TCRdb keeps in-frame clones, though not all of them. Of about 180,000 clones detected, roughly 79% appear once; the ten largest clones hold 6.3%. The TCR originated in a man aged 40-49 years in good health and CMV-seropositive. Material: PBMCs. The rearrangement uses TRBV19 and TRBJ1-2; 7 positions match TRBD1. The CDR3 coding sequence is TGTGCCAGTAGTATGCAAGGGGGCTGGTATGGCTACACCTTC. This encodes CASSMQGGWYGYTF.